Each of the 10 T cell receptor beta chains below was sequenced from the same sample in a study of blood T cell repertoires in COVID-19. The method was immunoSEQ multiplex PCR; TCRdb's version includes in-frame clones alone and lacks a portion of them. The sample consists of around 400,000 clones, roughly 88% of them appearing once. Sequenced input: PBMCs or T cells enriched from blood (not recorded which). All receptors derive from a woman aged 18-30 years who had been exposed to COVID-19.

This clone was counted between two and nine times. V and J are TRBV11-2 and TRBJ1-2; 7 positions agree with TRBD1. Germline V gene lookup returns CDR1 SGHAT and CDR2 FQNNGV. V trimming: 6 bases; J trimming: 8 bases; junction bases outside the gene matches: 12. This CDR3 region has 14 residues. The CDR3 protein is CASRLAGDRGGYTF. The DNA of the CDR3 is TGTGCCAGCAGACTAGCAGGGGACAGAGGGGGCTACACCTTC.

This chain uses TRBV29-1 with TRBJ2-3; TRBD1 agrees at 8 bases. This CDR3 is built from 13 residues. With 8 bases clipped from V and 1 base from J, the junction kept 5 bases outside the gene matches. CDR1 is SQVTM and CDR2 is ANQGSEA in the germline V gene. The CDR3 reads CSLRGLGTDTQYF. DNA for the CDR3: TGCAGCCTCAGGGGGCTGGGCACAGATACGCAGTATTTT.

The gene calls are TRBV19 and TRBJ2-3; 9 positions agree with TRBD2. Germline V CDR1 and CDR2: LNHDA, SQIVND (reference sequence). V lost 3 bases to trimming and J lost 3 bases; unmatched junction nucleotides: 7. The CDR3 spans 16 residues. The CDR3 coding sequence is TGTGCCAGTAGTATCTTGCTAGCGGGGACTACAGATACGCAGTATTTT. Protein product: CASSILLAGTTDTQYF.

The chain joins TRBV10-3 to TRBJ1-2; TRBD1 matches at 7 bases. CDR3 length: 14 residues. The V gene's germline CDR1 is ENHRY and CDR2 SYGVKD. After removal of 6 bases from V and 0 bases from J, the junction contained 4 bases not matched to a gene. The CDR3: CAIRGTETNYGYTF. In DNA form, the CDR3 reads TGTGCCATCAGGGGGACAGAAACTAACTATGGCTACACCTTC.

The chain uses TRBV9 and TRBJ2-5; D call uncertain. V was cut by 1 base and J by 2 bases, with 3 bases left in between. Germline V gene sequence: CDR1 SGDLS, CDR2 YYNGEE. This CDR3 is built from 12 residues. In nucleotides, the CDR3 is TGTGCCAGCAGCGTACAGCAAGAGACCCAGTACTTC. Protein: CASSVQQETQYF.

This clone was picked up one time. The V call is TRBV9, the J call TRBJ2-1, with 9 bases aligning to TRBD1. The CDR3 totals 17 residues. Germline V CDR1 and CDR2: SGDLS, YYNGEE. The ends lost 0 bases at V and 8 bases at J; junction bases unmatched: 12. CDR3 region: CASSVAEGTGRMDEQFF. The CDR3 DNA reads TGTGCCAGCAGCGTAGCTGAGGGGACAGGGCGTATGGATGAGCAGTTCTTC.

On this clone itself: This same CDR3 is encoded by further DNA sequences in the sample. The chain couples TRBV19 to TRBJ2-1, with TRBD2 identical over 7 bases. The CDR3 has 14 residues. Germline V CDR1 and CDR2: LNHDA, SQIVND (reference sequence). V lost 5 bases and J lost 0; bases outside the gene matches: 1. The CDR3 here is CASSWGGSYNEQFF. CDR3 nucleotide sequence: TGTGCCAGTAGTTGGGGGGGCTCCTACAATGAGCAGTTCTTC.

CDR3 protein: CASSRTGQGMFYEQYF. The CDR3 DNA is TGTGCCAGCAGCCGCACGGGACAGGGGATGTTTTACGAGCAGTACTTC. The chain joins TRBV28 to TRBJ2-7; the match to TRBD1 covers 10 bases. The germline gives CDR1 MDHEN, CDR2 SYDVKM. Unmatched junction bases numbered 12, after V lost 6 bases and J lost 4 bases. There are 16 residues in the CDR3.

The V and J genes are TRBV4-2 and TRBJ2-5; 7 bases are shared with TRBD1. The CDR3 totals 15 residues. Germline CDR1 LGHNA, CDR2 YNFKEQ. V shed 3 bases, J shed 0 bases, and the junction held 4 bases outside the gene matches. The CDR3 protein is CASSQVQGYQETQYF. The DNA of the CDR3 is TGTGCCAGCAGCCAGGTACAGGGGTACCAAGAGACCCAGTACTTC.

This chain uses TRBV19 with TRBJ1-5; a possible D gene is TRBD1 (5 bases). Germline V gives CDR1 LNHDA, CDR2 SQIVND (reference sequence). V lost 0 bases, J lost 0 bases, and 12 bases lay in between. The CDR3 has 17 residues. The chain's CDR3 is CASSIDETDYSNQPQHF. The CDR3 DNA follows: TGTGCCAGTAGTATAGATGAGACAGATTATAGCAATCAGCCCCAGCATTTT.